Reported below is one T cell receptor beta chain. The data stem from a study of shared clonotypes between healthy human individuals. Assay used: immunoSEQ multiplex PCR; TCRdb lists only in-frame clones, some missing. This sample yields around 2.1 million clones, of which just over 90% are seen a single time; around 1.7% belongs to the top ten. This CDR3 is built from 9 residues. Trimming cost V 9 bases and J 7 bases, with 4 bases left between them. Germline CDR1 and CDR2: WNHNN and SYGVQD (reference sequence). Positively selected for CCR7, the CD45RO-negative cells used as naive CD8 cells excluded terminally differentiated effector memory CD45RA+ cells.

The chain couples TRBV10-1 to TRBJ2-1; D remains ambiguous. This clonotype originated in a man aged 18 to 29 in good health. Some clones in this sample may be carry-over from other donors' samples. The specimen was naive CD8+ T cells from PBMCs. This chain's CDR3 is CASRNEQFF. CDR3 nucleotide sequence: TGCGCCAGTAGGAATGAGCAGTTCTTC.